This is a list of T cell receptor beta chains from one sample in a study of resident and recirculating memory T cells in vitiligo. Repertoires were generated with immunoSEQ multiplex PCR, while TCRdb's copy carries only in-frame clones and drops some. Here the sample spans around 70,000 clones, roughly 92% being singletons. Material: blood. The receptors stem from a male donor with vitiligo. The CDR3 runs from the conserved cysteine through the conserved F or W. Fields, in order: D gene, CDR3 length, clone size, J gene, V gene, CDR3 protein, CDR3 DNA. A D gene is named only where the DNA matches it firmly. A clone size is listed for some rows: how often the clone was seen (once, few, many), or a class if it is expanded.

TRBD2 15 . TRBJ2-1 TRBV5-4 CASSSQGLRENEQFF TGTGCCAGCAGCTCCCAGGGACTACGAGAAAATGAGCAGTTCTTC
TRBD2 16 . TRBJ2-3 TRBV11-2 CASSARLAGATDTQYF TGTGCCAGCAGCGCCCGACTAGCGGGGGCCACAGATACGCAGTATTTT
. 14 once TRBJ1-1 TRBV4-2 CASSQDGGGTEAFF TGTGCCAGCAGCCAAGATGGCGGAGGGACTGAAGCTTTCTTT
TRBD2 18 . TRBJ2-5 TRBV4-3 CASSQEQRGGLYSETQYF TGCGCCAGCAGCCAAGAGCAGCGGGGGGGTTTATATTCTGAGACCCAGTACTTC
TRBD2 17 . TRBJ2-3 TRBV9 CASSVGSSGAFGNTQYF TGTGCCAGCAGCGTAGGCAGTAGCGGGGCCTTCGGGAATACGCAGTATTTT
. 15 . TRBJ1-4 TRBV19 CASSIVDTEAEKLFF TGTGCCAGTAGTATAGTCGACACAGAAGCTGAAAAACTGTTTTTT
. 17 . TRBJ2-2 TRBV4-3 CASSQENYRANTGELFF TGCGCCAGCAGCCAAGAGAATTACAGGGCGAACACCGGGGAGCTGTTTTTT
. 15 once TRBJ2-5 TRBV5-1 CASSLEGHGQETQYF TGCGCCAGCAGCTTGGAGGGACACGGGCAAGAGACCCAGTACTTC
TRBD1 17 . TRBJ1-2 TRBV28 CASRAPGQGRTNYGYTF TGTGCCAGCAGGGCTCCGGGACAGGGACGTACTAACTATGGCTACACCTTC
. 16 . TRBJ2-5 TRBV13 CASSYPSSEVQETQYF TGTGCCAGCAGCTACCCCTCTTCGGAGGTTCAAGAGACCCAGTACTTC
. 14 . TRBJ2-7 TRBV25-1 CASSEFLRGYEQYF TGTGCCAGCAGTGAATTTCTCCGGGGCTACGAGCAGTACTTC
TRBD1 17 once TRBJ1-5 TRBV28 CASSSPGQNYSNQPQHF TGTGCCAGCAGTTCCCCGGGACAGAATTATAGCAATCAGCCCCAGCATTTT
. 13 . TRBJ2-6 TRBV5-1 CASRYSGANVLTF TGCGCCAGCAGATACTCTGGGGCCAACGTCCTGACTTTC
. 15 once TRBJ1-5 TRBV2 CASTSRRGQDQPQHF TGTGCCAGCACCTCCCGGCGGGGGCAGGATCAGCCCCAGCATTTT
. 12 . TRBJ2-7 TRBV5-1 CASSLGQFEQYF TGCGCCAGCAGCCTCGGACAGTTCGAGCAGTACTTC
TRBD2 15 . TRBJ2-5 TRBV4-1 CASSQAASGGPTQYF TGCGCCAGCAGCCAAGCGGCTAGCGGGGGTCCGACCCAGTACTTC
TRBD2 17 once TRBJ2-3 TRBV4-1 CASSRTPGGGITDTQYF TGCGCCAGCAGCCGCACTCCTGGCGGGGGGATCACAGATACGCAGTATTTT
. 15 . TRBJ2-6 TRBV6-5 CASSQTGSGANVLTF TGTGCCAGCAGCCAAACGGGCTCTGGGGCCAACGTCCTGACTTTC
TRBD2 15 . TRBJ2-3 TRBV9 CASSQRGDQTDTQYF TGTGCCAGCAGCCAGCGGGGGGACCAAACCGATACGCAGTATTTT
. 14 once TRBJ1-4 TRBV5-1 CASSLRGRREKLFF TGCGCCAGCAGCTTGCGAGGCCGTCGCGAAAAACTGTTTTTT
. 13 . TRBJ1-3 TRBV27 CASSLSGGDTIYF TGTGCCAGCAGTTTATCGGGGGGGGACACCATATATTTT
. 14 . TRBJ1-2 TRBV19 CASSIGAAGDGYTF TGTGCCAGTAGTATCGGGGCTGCAGGGGATGGCTACACCTTC
. 14 . TRBJ1-1 TRBV9 CASTESVSNTEAFF TGTGCCAGCACCGAGTCGGTTTCGAACACTGAAGCTTTCTTT
. 13 . TRBJ2-5 TRBV28 CASSLEQRETQYF TGTGCCAGCAGTTTAGAGCAGCGAGAGACCCAGTACTTC
TRBD1 15 . TRBJ1-2 TRBV5-5 CASSPVSDRGRGYTF TGTGCCAGCAGCCCTGTAAGTGACAGGGGGCGAGGCTACACCTTC
TRBD2 16 . TRBJ2-5 TRBV9 CASSKTSGGAIETQYF TGTGCCAGCAGCAAAACTAGCGGGGGGGCCATAGAGACCCAGTACTTC
. 14 . TRBJ2-3 TRBV7-2 CASSLNGDTDTQYF TGTGCCAGCAGCTTAAACGGGGACACAGATACGCAGTATTTT
TRBD1 15 once TRBJ2-2 TRBV7-3 CASSPDRGGTGELFF TGTGCCAGCAGCCCCGACAGGGGGGGGACCGGGGAGCTGTTTTTT
. 15 . TRBJ1-3 TRBV5-1 CASSPDVAGRNTIYF TGCGCCAGCAGCCCGGACGTCGCGGGGCGAAACACCATATATTTT
. 13 . TRBJ1-6 TRBV27 CASSSGRDSPLHF TGTGCCAGCAGTTCAGGGAGGGATTCACCCCTCCACTTT
. 13 few TRBJ1-2 TRBV18 CASSPEQSYGYTF TGTGCCAGCTCCCCGGAACAGTCTTATGGCTACACCTTC
TRBD1 15 . TRBJ2-7 TRBV2 CASSQDRVESYEQYF TGTGCCAGCAGCCAAGACAGGGTCGAAAGCTACGAGCAGTACTTC
TRBD1 16 . TRBJ2-4 TRBV27 CASGTGNFRAKNIQYF TGTGCCAGCGGGACAGGGAATTTTAGGGCCAAAAACATTCAGTACTTC
. 16 few TRBJ1-5 TRBV7-2 CASSRRAGVHNQPQHF TGTGCCAGCAGCCGCCGTGCGGGGGTTCACAATCAGCCCCAGCATTTT
. 16 . TRBJ1-1 TRBV19 CASKTRQRQYNTEAFF TGTGCCAGTAAAACGCGGCAACGACAGTATAACACTGAAGCTTTCTTT
TRBD1 12 . TRBJ2-5 TRBV2 CATSGQSQTQYF TGTGCCACATCGGGACAGTCACAGACCCAGTACTTC
TRBD2 16 few TRBJ2-1 TRBV4-2 CASSQEGSGDYNEQFF TGTGCCAGCAGCCAAGAGGGTAGCGGGGACTACAATGAGCAGTTCTTC
TRBD2 17 . TRBJ2-2 TRBV2 CASSALAGGANTGELFF TGTGCCAGCAGTGCCCTAGCGGGGGGGGCGAACACCGGGGAGCTGTTTTTT
TRBD1 12 . TRBJ2-7 TRBV29-1 CSVSQGSHEQYF TGCAGCGTATCACAGGGGTCCCACGAGCAGTACTTC
. 16 . TRBJ1-3 TRBV6-5 CASSYRPGGSGNTIYF TGTGCCAGCAGTTACCGTCCGGGAGGCTCTGGAAACACCATATATTTT
. 12 . TRBJ2-7 TRBV27 CASSWKRGEQYF TGTGCCAGCAGCTGGAAAAGAGGCGAGCAGTACTTC
TRBD2 15 . TRBJ2-3 TRBV14 CASSLRTSGSYTQYF TGTGCCAGCAGCCTTAGGACTAGCGGATCCTATACGCAGTATTTT
TRBD1 15 . TRBJ1-2 TRBV27 CASSLRGTASYGYTF TGTGCCAGCAGTTTAAGGGGGACAGCCTCCTATGGCTACACCTTC
. 13 . TRBJ1-2 TRBV11-3 CASSLEGGSGYTF TGTGCCAGCAGCTTAGAGGGGGGAAGTGGCTACACCTTC
. 15 . TRBJ2-5 TRBV23-1 CASTRCGAGQETQYF TGCGCCAGCACCCGATGCGGGGCAGGGCAAGAGACCCAGTACTTC
. 18 . TRBJ2-7 TRBV4-3 CASSQELSRAGLTYEQYF TGCGCCAGCAGCCAAGAGCTCTCCCGGGCAGGACTCACCTACGAGCAGTACTTC